The 14 T cell receptor beta chains reported below all come from one sample, sequenced in a study of T-cell memory formation after mild COVID-19. TCRdb re-called the 5' RACE reads with MiXCR, one entry per CDR3 protein. Of around 180,000 distinct CDR3 sequences in the sample, 15% to 20% were seen once. The sample consisted of PBMCs or a T cell subset sorted from them (not recorded which). These receptors originate from an adult woman who had mild COVID-19 (a few samples of this study predate the infection). Cell type and time point are not known.

This rearrangement joins TRBV5-1 to TRBJ2-7; D is unresolved. The V and J ends lost 2 bases and 9 bases respectively, with 9 bases between them. Germline loops: CDR1 SGHRS, CDR2 YFSETQ. The CDR3 is made up of 11 amino acids. The CDR3 protein is CASSLSQRQYF. As DNA, the CDR3 is TGCGCCAGCAGCTTATCACAGCGGCAGTACTTC.

The CDR3: CASSLAGRGHMNTEAFF. In DNA, the CDR3 is TGTGCCAGCAGCTTAGCGGGCAGGGGGCACATGAACACTGAAGCTTTCTTT. V and J are TRBV7-6 and TRBJ1-1; 8 positions match TRBD1. This CDR3 spans 17 amino acids. With 0 bases clipped from V and 0 bases from J, the junction kept 6 bases outside the gene matches. Germline V gene sequence: CDR1 SGHVS, CDR2 FNYEAQ.

The J gene is TRBJ2-1, the V gene TRBV10-3, with unresolved D. This CDR3 is 15 amino acids long. Per germline, CDR1 ENHRY and CDR2 SYGVKD. V was shortened by 0 bases and J by 6 bases, with 12 bases between the two germline ends. The CDR3 here is CAISESSGMGNEQFF. The CDR3 region has the DNA TGTGCCATCAGTGAGTCTAGTGGGATGGGCAATGAGCAGTTCTTC.

This clonotype was picked up a small number of times. The chain combines TRBV7-3 with TRBJ1-1; D is uncertain. The V gene's germline CDR1 is SGHTA and CDR2 FQGTGA. The CDR3 runs 13 residues. Trimming removed 3 bases at V and 6 bases at J, with 11 bases between. Written as DNA, the CDR3 is TGTGCCAGCAGCTTTCGACAAGTTGCTGAAGCTTTCTTT. Its protein product is CASSFRQVAEAFF.

The gene calls are TRBV19 and TRBJ2-6, with 8 bases identical to TRBD1. Trimming at V came to 5 bases and at J to 1 base, leaving 10 bases not matched to a gene. This CDR3 comprises 18 residues. CDR1 is LNHDA and CDR2 is SQIVND in the germline V gene (reference sequence). The CDR3 region has the DNA TGTGCCAGTAGTTCGCTCGGGACAGGAGGATCTGGGGCCAACGTCCTGACTTTC. It codes for CASSSLGTGGSGANVLTF.

The chain has TRBV24-1 and TRBJ2-1, with 7 bases lining up with TRBD2. The CDR3 length is 15 residues. Trimming cost V 2 bases and J 5 bases; bases outside gene matches: 5. Germline loops: CDR1 KGHDR, CDR2 SFDVKD. CDR3 region: CATSDWRGTHNEQFF. CDR3 DNA sequence: TGTGCCACCAGTGATTGGCGGGGGACCCACAATGAGCAGTTCTTC.

This clonotype was counted between two and nine times. The chain recombines TRBV20-1 with TRBJ2-3, with 8 nucleotides matching TRBD2. With V trimmed by 4 bases and J by 0 bases, 9 bases remained unmatched. The CDR3 is 16 amino acids. The germline CDR1 and CDR2 sequences are DFQATT and SNEGSKA (reference sequence). The CDR3 DNA sequence: TGCAGTGCTACGGTGCCTAGCGGGCCCAGCACAGATACGCAGTATTTT. Its translation: CSATVPSGPSTDTQYF.

This clonotype was seen more than once but under ten times. The chain employs TRBV11-1 and TRBJ2-3, with 8 bases matching TRBD1. Trimming took 0 bases from V and 4 from J; bases not matched to a gene: 0. Per the germline V gene, CDR1 is SGHAT and CDR2 is FQDESV (reference sequence). The CDR3 totals 14 residues. CDR3 region: CASSLATGADTQYF. CDR3 nucleotide sequence: TGTGCCAGCAGCTTAGCGACAGGGGCAGATACGCAGTATTTT.

Only a few counts were recorded for this clonotype. The chain couples TRBV5-6 to TRBJ2-3; D unclear. Trimming removed 0 bases at V and 0 bases at J, with 8 bases between. Germline V gene lookup returns CDR1 SGHDT and CDR2 YYEEEE. The CDR3 sequence is 15 residues long. The chain's CDR3 is CASSLVGKSTDTQYF. The CDR3 DNA follows: TGTGCCAGCAGCTTGGTGGGCAAGAGCACAGATACGCAGTATTTT.

This chain joins TRBV20-1 and TRBJ1-5, with D unresolved. Germline lookup yields CDR1 DFQATT and CDR2 SNEGSKA (reference sequence). The V gene lost 0 bases and the J gene lost 6 bases, with 6 bases spanning the gap. The CDR3 totals 12 residues. The CDR3 loop is CSARDEFQPQHF. For the CDR3, the DNA is TGCAGTGCTAGAGATGAATTTCAGCCCCAGCATTTT.

The CDR3 coding sequence is TGTGCCAGCAGCGTAGGTCCGACTAGCGGGAGTTACGAGCAGTACTTC. This sequence encodes CASSVGPTSGSYEQYF. The chain carries TRBV9 and TRBJ2-7, with 12 bases that match TRBD2. CDR1 and CDR2 (germline): SGDLS, YYNGEE. This CDR3 is 16 amino acids long. After removal of 0 bases from V and 4 bases from J, the junction contained 5 bases not matched to a gene. The variable domain in full, with the rest retrieved from reference TRBV9 and TRBJ2-7, is DSGVTQTPKHLITATGQRVTLRCSPRSGDLSVYWYQQSLDQGLQFLIQYYNGEERAKGNILERFSAQQFPDLHSELNLSSLELGDSALYFCASSVGPTSGSYEQYFGPGTRLTVT.

This sequence joins TRBV7-8 and TRBJ2-1; tentatively, D is TRBD1 or TRBD2 (5 bases each). Germline CDR1 reads SGHVS; CDR2 reads FQNEAQ. This CDR3 is 14 amino acids long. The V end was cut by 1 base, the J end by 10 bases, with 14 bases between. The chain's CDR3 is CASSLVSGRVEQFF. The CDR3 region has the DNA TGTGCCAGCAGCTTAGTATCGGGACGTGTAGAGCAGTTCTTC.

This clonotype was seen only a few times. The rearrangement uses TRBV5-1 and TRBJ2-7; 7 positions match TRBD1. The CDR3 is 15 residues long. V lost 4 bases to trimming and J lost 2 bases; unmatched junction nucleotides: 9. CDR1 SGHRS and CDR2 YFSETQ come from the germline V gene. The CDR3 DNA sequence: TGCGCCAGCAGCCCGGGACAGACCCAAACCTACGAGCAGTACTTC. Translating it yields CASSPGQTQTYEQYF.

This clonotype was seen a handful of times. The V and J genes are TRBV6-6 and TRBJ2-1, with TRBD2 matching over 9 bases. Germline CDR1 reads MNHNY; CDR2 reads SVGAGI (reference sequence). The junction had 3 bases not matched to a gene; V was cut back by 3 bases and J by 0 bases. The CDR3 loop spans 16 amino acids. This CDR3 reads CASSYSGGSSYNEQFF. The CDR3 DNA sequence: TGTGCCAGCAGTTATAGCGGGGGAAGCTCCTACAATGAGCAGTTCTTC.